The T cell receptor beta chain under discussion was sequenced for a study of T-cell reconstitution after alpha-beta-depleted transplantation in children. Study findings and constraints: At the one-year point after transplant, T-cell counts and TCRbeta diversity were found to come mostly from T cells that had been newly produced. Surviving recipient T cells and intrathymic progenitors accounted for some patients' high TCRbeta diversity at day 60. About two months after transplant, alpha-beta T cells reportedly came from several hundred expanded graft clones.

As it was prepared, the TCRbeta library received unique molecular identifiers. TCRdb ran MiXCR on the PCR reads and lists one entry per CDR3 protein. The sample includes about 260,000 distinct CDR3 sequences, roughly 11% seen only once; the top ten take around 24%. Trimming removed 4 bases from V and 5 bases from J; junction bases left unmatched: 8. Germline V gene lookup returns CDR1 SGHDN and CDR2 FVKESK. The CDR3 is made up of 15 amino acids. This clonotype came up many times. Its matching antigen is unknown. V is TRBV14 and J is TRBJ2-5; 9 nucleotides align to TRBD2. This TCR derives from a male patient under 10 years old who had a stem cell transplant for chronic granulomatous disease, so the T cells may come from the graft donor. The material was peripheral blood, obtained 180 days after TCRalphabeta/CD19-depleted stem cell transplant. The CDR3 DNA reads as TGTGCCAGCAGCCCTATAGCGGGAGCTGGGGAGACCCAGTACTTC. Translation gives CASSPIAGAGETQYF.